This T cell receptor beta chain was sequenced for a study of beta chain features in type 1 diabetes. Details on this clone: Its antigen remains unknown.

The entirety of the isolated RNA underwent reverse transcription, so expressed TCRB transcripts were sequenced. Measured with immunoSEQ multiplex PCR; TCRdb has only the in-frame clones, and not every one. The table has about 27,000 clones, around 54% seen once. CDR1 and CDR2 (germline): SGHTA, FQGNSA. J gave up 7 bases and V 4 bases, and 1 base lay outside the gene matches. This CDR3 is built from 13 residues. Study-wide results and limits: People with Type 1 diabetes carried modestly yet significantly shorter TCRB CDR3s in all four CD4+ subsets.

The rearrangement joins TRBV7-2 to TRBJ2-5, with 12 bases matching TRBD1. Input material: Tregs from blood. The receptor was derived from a woman aged 18-35 years with type 1 diabetes. CDR3 sequence reads: CASSSGQGATQYF. CDR3 nucleotides: TGTGCCAGCAGCTCGGGACAGGGGGCGACCCAGTACTTC.